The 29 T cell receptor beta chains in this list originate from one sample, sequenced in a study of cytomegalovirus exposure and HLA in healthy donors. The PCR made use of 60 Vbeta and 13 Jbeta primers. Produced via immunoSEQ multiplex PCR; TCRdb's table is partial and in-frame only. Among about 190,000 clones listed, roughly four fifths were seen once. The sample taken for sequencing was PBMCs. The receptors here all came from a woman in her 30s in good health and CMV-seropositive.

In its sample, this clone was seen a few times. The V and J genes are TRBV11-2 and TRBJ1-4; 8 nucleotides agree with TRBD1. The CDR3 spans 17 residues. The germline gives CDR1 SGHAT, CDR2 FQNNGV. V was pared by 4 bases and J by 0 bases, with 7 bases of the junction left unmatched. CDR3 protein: CASSSGDRFATNEKLFF. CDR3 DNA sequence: TGTGCCAGCAGCTCGGGGGACAGGTTTGCAACTAATGAAAAACTGTTTTTT.

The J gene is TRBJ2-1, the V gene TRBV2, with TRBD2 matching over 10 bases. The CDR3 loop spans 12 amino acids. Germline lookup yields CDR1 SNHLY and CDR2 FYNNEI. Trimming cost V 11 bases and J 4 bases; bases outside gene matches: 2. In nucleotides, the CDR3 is TGTGCCCTAGCGGGAGCTTACAATGAGCAGTTCTTC. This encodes CALAGAYNEQFF.

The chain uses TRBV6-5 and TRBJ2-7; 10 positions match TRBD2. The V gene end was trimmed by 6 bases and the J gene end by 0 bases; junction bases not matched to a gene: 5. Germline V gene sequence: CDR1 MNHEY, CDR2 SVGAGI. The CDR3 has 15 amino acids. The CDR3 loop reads CASSPGLAVSYEQYF. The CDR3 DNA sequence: TGTGCCAGCAGCCCTGGACTAGCGGTCTCCTACGAGCAGTACTTC.

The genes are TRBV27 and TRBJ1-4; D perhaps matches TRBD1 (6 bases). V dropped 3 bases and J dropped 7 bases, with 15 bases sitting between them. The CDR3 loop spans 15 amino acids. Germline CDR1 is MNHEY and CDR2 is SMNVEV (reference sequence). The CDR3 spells CASSLTTGNSEKLFF. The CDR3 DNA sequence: TGTGCCAGCAGTTTGACCACAGGGAATAGTGAAAAACTGTTTTTT.

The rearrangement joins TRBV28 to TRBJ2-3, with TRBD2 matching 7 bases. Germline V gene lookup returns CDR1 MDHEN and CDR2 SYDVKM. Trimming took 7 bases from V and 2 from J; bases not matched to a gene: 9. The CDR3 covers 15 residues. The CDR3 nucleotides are TGTGCCAGCAAACCGCGGGAGTTCGACACAGATACGCAGTATTTT. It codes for CASKPREFDTDTQYF.

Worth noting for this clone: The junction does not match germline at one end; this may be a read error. In DNA, the CDR3 is TGCGCCAGCAGCCAAGAGGGACAGGGGAGCAGTCAGCCCCAGCATTTT. Translating it yields CASSQEGQGSSQPQHF. The chain has TRBV4-1 and TRBJ1-5; 10 bases align to TRBD1. The CDR3 is made up of 16 amino acids. Germline V lookup: CDR1 MGHRA, CDR2 YSYEKL.

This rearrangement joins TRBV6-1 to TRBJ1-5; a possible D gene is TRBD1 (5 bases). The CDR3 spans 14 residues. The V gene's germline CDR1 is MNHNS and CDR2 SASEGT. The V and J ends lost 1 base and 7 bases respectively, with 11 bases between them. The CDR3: CASSEGRKGQPQHF. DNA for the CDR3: TGTGCCAGCAGTGAAGGGCGGAAGGGGCAGCCCCAGCATTTT.

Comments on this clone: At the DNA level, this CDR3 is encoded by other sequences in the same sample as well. The CDR3 here is CASSTRQGDGYTF. DNA of the CDR3: TGTGCCAGTAGTACCCGACAGGGTGATGGCTACACCTTC. This sequence joins TRBV19 and TRBJ1-2; 7 positions match TRBD1. V lost 4 bases to trimming and J lost 6 bases; unmatched junction nucleotides: 5. Germline CDR1 and CDR2: LNHDA and SQIVND (reference sequence). The CDR3 is 13 amino acids.

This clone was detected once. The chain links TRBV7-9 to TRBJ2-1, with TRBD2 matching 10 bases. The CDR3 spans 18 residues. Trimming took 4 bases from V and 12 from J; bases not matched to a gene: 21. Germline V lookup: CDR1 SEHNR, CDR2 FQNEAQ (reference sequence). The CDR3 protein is CASSSPGRSGRAPGGQFF. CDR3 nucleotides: TGTGCCAGCAGCTCCCCAGGGAGAAGCGGGAGGGCTCCGGGGGGGCAGTTCTTC.

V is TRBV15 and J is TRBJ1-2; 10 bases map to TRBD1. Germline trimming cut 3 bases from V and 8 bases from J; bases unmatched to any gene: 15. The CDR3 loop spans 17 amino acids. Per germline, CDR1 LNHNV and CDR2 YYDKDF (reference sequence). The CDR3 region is CATSSQTGTGVLKGYTF. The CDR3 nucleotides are TGTGCCACCAGCAGTCAGACCGGGACAGGGGTTTTAAAAGGCTACACCTTC.

Here the CDR3 reads CASSTGTAPSTRNTIYF. In DNA, the CDR3 is TGTGCCAGCAGCACCGGGACAGCTCCCTCTACTCGAAACACCATATATTTT. This chain joins TRBV11-3 and TRBJ1-3, with 7 bases identical to TRBD1. The CDR3 contains 17 residues. The ends lost 5 bases at V and 5 bases at J; junction bases unmatched: 15. Germline V gene lookup returns CDR1 SGHNT and CDR2 YENEEA.

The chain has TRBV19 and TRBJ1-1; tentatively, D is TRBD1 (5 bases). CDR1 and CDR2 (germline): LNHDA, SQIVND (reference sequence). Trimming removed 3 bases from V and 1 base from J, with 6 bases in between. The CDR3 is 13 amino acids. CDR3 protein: CASSMGGNTEAFF. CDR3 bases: TGTGCCAGTAGTATGGGGGGGAACACTGAAGCTTTCTTT.

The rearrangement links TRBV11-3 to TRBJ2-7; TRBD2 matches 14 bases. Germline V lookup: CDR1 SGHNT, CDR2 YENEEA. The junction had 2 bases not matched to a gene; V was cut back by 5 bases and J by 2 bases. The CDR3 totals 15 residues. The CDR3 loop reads CASSRGLAGAYEQYF. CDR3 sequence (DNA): TGTGCCAGCAGCCGGGGACTAGCGGGAGCCTACGAGCAGTACTTC.

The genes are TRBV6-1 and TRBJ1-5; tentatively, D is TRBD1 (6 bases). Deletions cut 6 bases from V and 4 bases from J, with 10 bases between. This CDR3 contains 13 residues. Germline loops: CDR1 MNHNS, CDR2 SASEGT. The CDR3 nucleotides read TGTGCCAGCAGAATAGGGGGTAATCAGCCCCAGCATTTT. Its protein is CASRIGGNQPQHF.

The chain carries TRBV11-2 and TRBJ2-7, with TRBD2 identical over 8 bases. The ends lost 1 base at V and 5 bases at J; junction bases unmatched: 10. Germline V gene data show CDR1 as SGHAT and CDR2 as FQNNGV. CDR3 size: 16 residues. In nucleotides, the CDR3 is TGTGCCAGCAGCTTAGGGTTGGGGATAGCGGGACACGAGCAGTACTTC. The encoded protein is CASSLGLGIAGHEQYF.

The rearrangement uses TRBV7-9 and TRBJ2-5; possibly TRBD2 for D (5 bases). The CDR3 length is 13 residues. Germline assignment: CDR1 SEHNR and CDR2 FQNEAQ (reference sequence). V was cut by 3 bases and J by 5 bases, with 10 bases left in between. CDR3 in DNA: TGTGCCAGCAGCTTGGCCGGGGTGGAGACCCAGTACTTC. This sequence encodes CASSLAGVETQYF.

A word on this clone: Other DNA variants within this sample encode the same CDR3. Here the CDR3 reads CASSLRTGANTEAFF. The CDR3 DNA sequence: TGTGCCAGCAGCCTTAGGACAGGGGCGAACACTGAAGCTTTCTTT. The chain employs TRBV14 and TRBJ1-1; 9 bases agree with TRBD1. Germline-derived CDR1 and CDR2 are SGHDN and FVKESK. This CDR3 contains 15 residues. The V and J ends lost 4 bases and 1 base, in that order; junction bases with no gene match: 4.

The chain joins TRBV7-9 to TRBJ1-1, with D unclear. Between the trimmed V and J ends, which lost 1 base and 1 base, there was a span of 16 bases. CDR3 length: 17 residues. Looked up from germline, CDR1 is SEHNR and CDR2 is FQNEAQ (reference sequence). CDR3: CASSLGGLTRSNTEAFF. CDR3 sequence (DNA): TGTGCCAGCAGCTTAGGAGGGCTGACACGTTCGAACACTGAAGCTTTCTTT.

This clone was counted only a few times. This CDR3 is CASSPGENEQYF. CDR3 nucleotides: TGTGCCAGCAGCCCAGGGGAGAACGAGCAGTACTTC. This sequence joins TRBV2 and TRBJ2-7; D perhaps matches TRBD1 (6 bases). The CDR3 length is 12 residues. V lost 6 bases and J lost 5, with 11 bases in between. CDR1 is SNHLY and CDR2 is FYNNEI in the germline V gene. The full variable domain, its missing parts supplied by reference TRBV2 and TRBJ2-7, is EPEVTQTPSHQVTQMGQEVILRCVPISNHLYFYWYRQILGQKVEFLVSFYNNEISEKSEIFDDQFSVERPDGSNFTLKIRSTKLEDSAMYFCASSPGENEQYFGPGTRLTVT.

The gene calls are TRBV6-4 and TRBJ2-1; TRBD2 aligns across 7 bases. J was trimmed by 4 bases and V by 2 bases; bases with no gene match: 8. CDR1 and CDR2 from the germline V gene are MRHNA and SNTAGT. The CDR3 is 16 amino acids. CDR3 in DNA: TGTGCCAGCAGTGACCGGAGCGGGGTCGCTTACAATGAGCAGTTCTTC. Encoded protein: CASSDRSGVAYNEQFF.

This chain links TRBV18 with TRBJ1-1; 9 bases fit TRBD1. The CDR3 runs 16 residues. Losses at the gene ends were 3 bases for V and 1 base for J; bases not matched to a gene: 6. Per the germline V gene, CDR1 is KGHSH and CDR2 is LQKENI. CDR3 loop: CASSPNRQGGNTEAFF. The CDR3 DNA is TGTGCCAGCTCACCTAACCGACAGGGGGGGAACACTGAAGCTTTCTTT.

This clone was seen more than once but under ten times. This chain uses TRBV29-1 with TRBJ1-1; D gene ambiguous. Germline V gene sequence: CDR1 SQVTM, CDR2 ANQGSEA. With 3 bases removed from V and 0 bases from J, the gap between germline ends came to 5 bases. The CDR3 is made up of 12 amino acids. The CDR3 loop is CSVEEMNTEAFF. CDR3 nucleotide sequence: TGCAGCGTTGAGGAGATGAACACTGAAGCTTTCTTT.

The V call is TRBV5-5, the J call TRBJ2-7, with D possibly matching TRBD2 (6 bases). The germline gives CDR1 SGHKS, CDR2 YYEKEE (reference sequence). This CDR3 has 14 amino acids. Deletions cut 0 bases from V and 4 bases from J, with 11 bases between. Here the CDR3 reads CASSLGASAYEQYF. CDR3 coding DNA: TGTGCCAGCAGCTTGGGTGCTAGCGCTTACGAGCAGTACTTC.

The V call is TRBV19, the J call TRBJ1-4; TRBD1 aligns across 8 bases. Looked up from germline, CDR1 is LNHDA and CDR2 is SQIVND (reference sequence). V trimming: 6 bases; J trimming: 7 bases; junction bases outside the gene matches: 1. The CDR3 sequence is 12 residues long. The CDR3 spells CASSQGAEKLFF. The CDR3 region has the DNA TGTGCCAGTAGCCAGGGGGCTGAAAAACTGTTTTTT. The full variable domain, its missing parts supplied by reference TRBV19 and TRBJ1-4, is DGGITQSPKYLFRKEGQNVTLSCEQNLNHDAMYWYRQDPGQGLRLIYYSQIVNDFQKGDIAEGYSVSREKKESFPLTVTSAQKNPTAFYLCASSQGAEKLFFGSGTQLSVL.

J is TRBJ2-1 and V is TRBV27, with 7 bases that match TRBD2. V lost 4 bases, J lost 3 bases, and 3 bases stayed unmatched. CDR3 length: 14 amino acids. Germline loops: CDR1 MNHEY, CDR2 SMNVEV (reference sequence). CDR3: CASSSRDYYNEQFF. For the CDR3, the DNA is TGTGCCAGCAGTTCCCGGGACTACTACAATGAGCAGTTCTTC.

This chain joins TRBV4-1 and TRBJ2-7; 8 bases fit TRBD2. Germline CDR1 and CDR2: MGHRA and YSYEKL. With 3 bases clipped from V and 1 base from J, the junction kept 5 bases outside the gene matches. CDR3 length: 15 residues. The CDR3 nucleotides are TGCGCCAGCAGCCAGGCGGGACTAGATTCCTACGAGCAGTACTTC. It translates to CASSQAGLDSYEQYF.

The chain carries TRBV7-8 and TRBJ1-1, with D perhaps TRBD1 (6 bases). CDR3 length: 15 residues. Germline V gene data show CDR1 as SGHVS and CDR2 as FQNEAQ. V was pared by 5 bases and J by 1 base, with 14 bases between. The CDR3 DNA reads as TGTGCCAGCAGCAAACAGACAGGCAGGAACACTGAAGCTTTCTTT. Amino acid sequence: CASSKQTGRNTEAFF.

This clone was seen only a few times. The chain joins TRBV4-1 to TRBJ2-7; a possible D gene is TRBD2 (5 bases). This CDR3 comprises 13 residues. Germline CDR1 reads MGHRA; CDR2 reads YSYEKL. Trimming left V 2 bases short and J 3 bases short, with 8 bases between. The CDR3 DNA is TGCGCCAGCAGCCAACAAGAGGGCTACGAGCAGTACTTC. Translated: CASSQQEGYEQYF.

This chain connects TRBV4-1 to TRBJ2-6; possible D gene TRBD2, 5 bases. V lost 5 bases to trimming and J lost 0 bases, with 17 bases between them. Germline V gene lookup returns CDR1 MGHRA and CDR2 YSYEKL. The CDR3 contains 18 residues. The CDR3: CASSSLSEGLSGANVLTF. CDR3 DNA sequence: TGCGCCAGCAGCTCTCTTTCCGAGGGCCTCTCTGGGGCCAACGTCCTGACTTTC.